Shown below are 20 T cell receptor beta chains from a single sample sequenced in a study of OX40 agonist ivuxolimab in advanced cancers. The assay was immunoSEQ multiplex PCR, and TCRdb's table has in-frame clones only and misses some. The data contain about 38,000 clones, approximately 80% of them singletons. This specimen was CD4+ or CD8+ T cells sorted from blood, taken in a trial of the OX40 agonist ivuxolimab. The receptors come from an adult with an advanced solid tumor such as melanoma, head and neck, liver or kidney cancer.

This clone is a singleton in its sample. The chain recombines TRBV18 with TRBJ2-3; 12 bases align to TRBD2. Germline V gene lookup returns CDR1 KGHSH and CDR2 LQKENI. The CDR3 is made up of 17 amino acids. V lost 3 bases, J lost 6 bases, and 10 bases stayed unmatched. The CDR3 loop reads CASSPPPSGRVMDTQYF. CDR3 coding DNA: TGTGCCAGCTCACCTCCCCCTAGCGGGAGGGTCATGGATACGCAGTATTTT.

By its share, this clone is medium-sized. The chain joins TRBV6-5 to TRBJ2-7; 11 nucleotides align to TRBD2. CDR1 and CDR2 from the germline V gene are MNHEY and SVGAGI. The CDR3 length is 15 residues. V was pared by 6 bases and J by 0 bases, with 4 bases of the junction left unmatched. The CDR3 loop is CASRLAGGSSYEQYF. As DNA, the CDR3 is TGTGCCAGCAGGCTAGCGGGGGGAAGCTCCTACGAGCAGTACTTC.

In regard to this clone: The junction departs from the called germline gene at one end, perhaps through a read error. The chain joins TRBV4-3 to TRBJ1-1; 8 nucleotides line up with TRBD1. Germline V gene data show CDR1 as LGHNA and CDR2 as YSLEER. The CDR3 consists of 11 residues. CDR3 protein: CASSQGQGRDF. For the CDR3, the DNA is TGCGCCAGCAGCCAAGGACAGGGGCGGGACTTT.

The V call is TRBV10-3, the J call TRBJ2-5, with a weak D call TRBD1 (7 bases). Germline CDR1 ENHRY, CDR2 SYGVKD. This CDR3 contains 14 residues. Trimming cost V 3 bases and J 7 bases, with 15 bases left between them. The CDR3 region has the DNA TGTGCCATCAGTGACTCGGGCCAGGGGGGGACCCAGTACTTC. It encodes CAISDSGQGGTQYF.

The chain carries TRBV7-9 and TRBJ1-4, with 8 bases that match TRBD1. The CDR3 runs 16 residues. Per the germline V gene, CDR1 is SEHNR and CDR2 is FQNEAQ (reference sequence). V gave up 5 bases and J gave up 0 bases; unmatched junction bases: 5. CDR3 sequence (DNA): TGTGCCAGCAGCCACGGGACAGGCCCAACTAATGAAAAACTGTTTTTT. The encoded protein is CASSHGTGPTNEKLFF.

The rearrangement uses TRBV18 and TRBJ2-2; a possible D gene is TRBD1 (5 bases). The CDR3 spans 14 residues. Per the germline V gene, CDR1 is KGHSH and CDR2 is LQKENI. Between the trimmed V and J ends, which lost 3 bases and 3 bases, there was a span of 8 bases. The CDR3: CASSPQGYTGELFF. In nucleotides, the CDR3 is TGTGCCAGCTCACCTCAGGGTTACACCGGGGAGCTGTTTTTT.

V usage is TRBV30 and J usage is TRBJ1-6; D remains ambiguous. Trimming pared 4 bases from V and 0 bases from J, leaving 7 bases between. The CDR3 is 14 residues long. Germline V gives CDR1 GTSNPN, CDR2 SVGIG (reference sequence). This chain's CDR3 is CAWKKSSYNSPLHF. In nucleotides, the CDR3 is TGTGCCTGGAAAAAGAGCTCCTATAATTCACCCCTCCACTTT.

This clone was seen only a few times. The chain employs TRBV16 and TRBJ2-2; a weak D match, TRBD1 (5 bases). This CDR3 is 16 amino acids long. CDR1 KGHSY and CDR2 FQNENV come from the germline V gene. Trimming stripped 0 bases from V and 3 bases from J, with 11 bases between. This CDR3 reads CASSQSYPGYTGELFF. The CDR3 coding sequence is TGTGCCAGCAGCCAATCCTACCCAGGGTACACCGGGGAGCTGTTTTTT. The variable domain in full, completed from reference TRBV16 and TRBJ2-2, reads GEEVAQTPKHLVRGEGQKAKLYCAPIKGHSYVFWYQQVLKNEFKFLISFQNENVFDETGMPKERFSAKCLPNSPCSLEIQATKLEDSAVYFCASSQSYPGYTGELFFGEGSRLTVL.

J is TRBJ1-3 and V is TRBV11-2, with D possibly TRBD1 on 5 matching bases. The germline V gene has CDR1 SGHAT and CDR2 FQNNGV. V lost 5 bases and J lost 0, with 8 bases in between. There are 14 residues in the CDR3. The CDR3 protein is CASSQGRSGNTIYF. The CDR3 DNA reads TGTGCCAGCAGCCAGGGACGCTCTGGAAACACCATATATTTT.

CDR3 in DNA: TGTGCCAGCAGCTCCGGGACTAGAGTGGCAGATACGCAGTATTTT. It is translated as CASSSGTRVADTQYF. V is TRBV6-1 and J is TRBJ2-3, with TRBD2 identical over 8 bases. Germline CDR1 MNHNS, CDR2 SASEGT. The V segment lost 6 bases and the J segment 4 bases; nucleotides outside the gene matches: 9. CDR3 size: 15 residues.

The genes are TRBV5-4 and TRBJ2-1; 7 nucleotides match TRBD2. CDR3 size: 15 residues. Germline V gene sequence: CDR1 SGHNT, CDR2 YYREEE (reference sequence). The ends lost 4 bases at V and 2 bases at J; junction bases unmatched: 6. The CDR3 sequence: CASSAGLVPYNEQFF. In DNA, the CDR3 is TGTGCCAGCAGCGCCGGACTAGTCCCCTACAATGAGCAGTTCTTC.

The chain carries TRBV6-5 and TRBJ2-5, with D unclear. Germline values: CDR1 MNHEY, CDR2 SVGAGI. This CDR3 is 12 amino acids long. With 4 bases removed from V and 5 bases from J, the gap between germline ends came to 8 bases. The CDR3 sequence: CASSSLGETQYF. CDR3 DNA sequence: TGTGCCAGCAGTTCTCTGGGGGAGACCCAGTACTTC.

The chain uses TRBV5-1 and TRBJ2-7; D is perhaps TRBD1 (5 bases). CDR1 is SGHRS and CDR2 is YFSETQ in the germline V gene. This CDR3 is 13 amino acids long. The V end lost 2 bases, the J end lost 6 bases, and 12 bases lay between the germline ends. The CDR3 here is CASSFPGSGEQYF. DNA for the CDR3: TGCGCCAGCAGCTTTCCAGGGTCGGGCGAGCAGTACTTC.

This CDR3 is CASSFSLSNQPQHF. Here the CDR3 DNA reads TGTGCCAGCAGTTTTAGTCTCAGCAATCAGCCCCAGCATTTT. The gene calls are TRBV27 and TRBJ1-5; D gene uncertain. The CDR3 totals 14 residues. Trimming stripped 3 bases from V and 1 base from J, with 7 bases between. The germline CDR1 and CDR2 sequences are MNHEY and SMNVEV (reference sequence).

The chain employs TRBV28 and TRBJ1-2, with TRBD1 matching 12 bases. The CDR3 totals 15 residues. The germline V gene encodes CDR1 MDHEN and CDR2 SYDVKM. Trimming at V came to 6 bases and at J to 8 bases, leaving 10 bases not matched to a gene. CDR3 protein: CASRGQGALGSGYTF. In DNA form, the CDR3 reads TGTGCCAGCAGGGGACAGGGGGCCCTGGGCAGCGGCTACACCTTC.

V usage is TRBV6-1 and J usage is TRBJ1-1; no reliable D call. V was clipped by 1 base and J by 0 bases, with 3 bases between them. CDR1 MNHNS and CDR2 SASEGT come from the germline V gene. This CDR3 region has 13 residues. As DNA, the CDR3 is TGTGCCAGCAGTGAAGAGGTGAACACTGAAGCTTTCTTT. It yields the protein CASSEEVNTEAFF.

The chain is built from TRBV7-8 and TRBJ2-5, with 7 positions matching TRBD1. The CDR3 consists of 14 residues. V was clipped by 2 bases and J by 4 bases; unmatched bases: 4. Looked up from germline, CDR1 is SGHVS and CDR2 is FQNEAQ. The CDR3 nucleotides read TGTGCCAGCAGCTTAACGGCAGGGGGAGAGACCCAGTACTTC. Translation: CASSLTAGGETQYF.

The chain couples TRBV7-2 to TRBJ2-4; perhaps D is TRBD1 or TRBD2 (5 bases each). The CDR3 extends over 14 amino acids. Deletions cut 4 bases from V and 9 bases from J, with 16 bases between. Germline loops: CDR1 SGHTA, CDR2 FQGNSA. The CDR3 nucleotides are TGTGCCAGCAGCTCTAATCAGGGACCCGTCATTCAGTACTTC. It encodes CASSSNQGPVIQYF.

The chain combines TRBV19 with TRBJ2-5, with 9 nucleotides matching TRBD1. Germline V gene data show CDR1 as LNHDA and CDR2 as SQIVND (reference sequence). Trimming at V came to 6 bases and at J to 4 bases, leaving 6 bases not matched to a gene. The CDR3 covers 14 residues. CDR3 DNA sequence: TGTGCCAGTAGGGACAGGGGAAGGGGAGAGACCCAGTACTTC. Translated: CASRDRGRGETQYF. The variable domain in full, with the rest retrieved from reference TRBV19 and TRBJ2-5, is DGGITQSPKYLFRKEGQNVTLSCEQNLNHDAMYWYRQDPGQGLRLIYYSQIVNDFQKGDIAEGYSVSREKKESFPLTVTSAQKNPTAFYLCASRDRGRGETQYFGPGTRLLVL.

The genes are TRBV30 and TRBJ2-1, with D possibly matching TRBD2 (5 bases). CDR3 length: 14 residues. Germline lookup yields CDR1 GTSNPN and CDR2 SVGIG (reference sequence). Trimming stripped 0 bases from V and 3 bases from J, with 9 bases between. The CDR3 DNA reads as TGTGCCTGGAGTGTTGCGGGTATCTACAATGAGCAGTTCTTC. It specifies CAWSVAGIYNEQFF.